This T cell receptor beta chain is drawn from a study of cytomegalovirus exposure and HLA in healthy donors. The PCR made use of 60 Vbeta and 13 Jbeta primers. Here immunoSEQ multiplex PCR was the method, and the copy in TCRdb shows in-frame clones only, minus some. Found here are 95,000 to 110,000 clones, roughly 66% of them singletons; the top ten hold around 3.3%. The junction had 9 bases not matched to a gene; V was cut back by 5 bases and J by 0 bases. The CDR3 runs 16 residues. Germline V gene lookup returns CDR1 SEHNR and CDR2 FQNEAQ (reference sequence). Findings and caveats of the study: In a later analysis, a missense DCLRE1C variant was linked to TCR beta V- and J-gene trimming. CMV serostatus was the sole immune exposure information available. Highly shared variants forming one cluster were likely a sequencing artifact.

A word on this clone: Its antigen is still unknown.

The TCR originated in a woman in her fifties or sixties in good health and CMV-seronegative. The sequencing input was PBMCs. This sequence joins TRBV7-9 and TRBJ2-5; TRBD2 agrees at 7 bases. The DNA of the CDR3 is TGTGCCAGCAGCGAACAAATGGGACTAAACCAAGAGACCCAGTACTTC. Amino acid sequence: CASSEQMGLNQETQYF.